A single sample is the source of the 26 T cell receptor beta chains below, sequenced in a study of blood T cell repertoires in COVID-19. This table comes from immunoSEQ multiplex PCR, and its TCRdb copy is limited to in-frame clones, with some not included. Of around 260,000 clones listed, over 80% were seen once; the top ten hold roughly a tenth. Sequenced input: peripheral blood. These receptors were obtained from a woman between 70 and 85 years old with COVID-19, enrolled during active disease.

The chain employs TRBV4-3 and TRBJ1-2, with 7 bases identical to TRBD1. This CDR3 has 16 amino acids. J lost 1 base, V lost 3 bases, and 8 bases had no gene match. Germline lookup yields CDR1 LGHNA and CDR2 YSLEER. The CDR3 region is CASSQAAGTVNYGYTF. The DNA for the CDR3 is TGCGCCAGCAGCCAGGCGGCCGGGACAGTTAACTATGGCTACACCTTC.

V and J are TRBV30 and TRBJ1-3; a possible D gene is TRBD1 (5 bases). The length of the CDR3 is 14 residues. Looked up from germline, CDR1 is GTSNPN and CDR2 is SVGIG (reference sequence). The V end lost 3 bases, the J end lost 7 bases, and 16 bases lay between the germline ends. The CDR3 coding sequence is TGTGCCTGGAGAGCCGACAGTATCTGGAACACCATATATTTT. Translation gives CAWRADSIWNTIYF.

V and J are TRBV7-3 and TRBJ1-1, with D uncertain. Germline lookup yields CDR1 SGHTA and CDR2 FQGTGA. Trimming stripped 5 bases from V and 5 bases from J, with 12 bases between. The CDR3 length is 13 residues. The CDR3 region has the DNA TGTGCCAGCAGCCAAGGCGCGGGAACTGAAGCTTTCTTT. It yields the protein CASSQGAGTEAFF.

This sequence joins TRBV15 and TRBJ1-5; D remains unclear. Germline V CDR1 and CDR2: LNHNV, YYDKDF (reference sequence). The CDR3 is 12 residues long. V lost 1 base to trimming and J lost 4 bases, with 2 bases between them. The CDR3, as DNA: TGTGCCACCAGCAGAGCAAATCAGCCCCAGCATTTT. Its protein product is CATSRANQPQHF. Combining the CDR3 with reference TRBV15 and TRBJ1-5 gives the whole variable domain DAMVIQNPRYQVTQFGKPVTLSCSQTLNHNVMYWYQQKSSQAPKLLFHYYDKDFNNEADTPDNFQSRRPNTSFCFLDIRSPGLGDTAMYLCATSRANQPQHFGDGTRLSIL.

The V and J genes are TRBV5-1 and TRBJ2-1; 7 nucleotides line up with TRBD2. V lost 6 bases, J lost 7 bases, and 7 bases stayed unmatched. Germline values: CDR1 SGHRS, CDR2 YFSETQ. This CDR3 is 13 amino acids long. The CDR3 DNA is TGCGCCAGCACTTATAATAGCGGGAATGAGCAGTTCTTC. Translated, it gives CASTYNSGNEQFF.

The chain recombines TRBV4-1 with TRBJ1-1; unclear D gene. Trimming removed 3 bases from V and 3 bases from J, with 11 bases in between. The CDR3 length is 14 residues. The germline CDR1 and CDR2 sequences are MGHRA and YSYEKL. This chain's CDR3 is CASSQPQRDTEAFF. The CDR3 DNA sequence: TGCGCCAGCAGCCAGCCACAGAGAGACACTGAAGCTTTCTTT.

J is TRBJ2-1 and V is TRBV29-1; the match to TRBD2 covers 9 bases. CDR3 length equals 14 residues. CDR1 and CDR2 (germline): SQVTM, ANQGSEA. Unmatched junction bases numbered 11, after V lost 7 bases and J lost 7 bases. CDR3 bases: TGCAGCGGGAGGCGGGAGGGCCTATGGAATGAGCAGTTCTTC. The encoded protein is CSGRREGLWNEQFF.

This clone was counted only a few times. This sequence joins TRBV28 and TRBJ1-2, with D possibly matching TRBD1 (5 bases). The V end lost 6 bases, the J end lost 8 bases, and 19 bases lay between the germline ends. This CDR3 is built from 14 residues. CDR1 is MDHEN and CDR2 is SYDVKM in the germline V gene. The CDR3 DNA sequence: TGTGCCAGCAGGGAGGGACCCTACATCGGAGGCTACACCTTC. Encoded protein: CASREGPYIGGYTF.

The chain joins TRBV7-2 to TRBJ2-3; no reliable D call. Germline V gene sequence: CDR1 SGHTA, CDR2 FQGNSA. The V and J ends lost 3 bases and 6 bases respectively, with 4 bases between them. The CDR3 is made up of 11 amino acids. The CDR3 protein is CASSLSDTQYF. DNA for the CDR3: TGTGCCAGCAGCTTGAGCGATACGCAGTATTTT.

The V and J genes are TRBV5-1 and TRBJ2-3, with D possibly being TRBD2 (6 bases). V shed 3 bases and J shed 0 bases, with 17 bases lying between them. Germline CDR1 is SGHRS and CDR2 is YFSETQ. The CDR3 is 17 residues long. CDR3 protein: CASSSTVTGESTDTQYF. As DNA, the CDR3 is TGCGCCAGCAGCTCTACCGTTACGGGAGAAAGCACAGATACGCAGTATTTT.

In DNA form, the CDR3 reads TGTGCCAGCAAGCGACAGATGAATTCACCCCTCCACTTT. Its protein is CASKRQMNSPLHF. The chain links TRBV6-5 to TRBJ1-6; the D gene is possibly TRBD1 (5 bases). The length of the CDR3 is 13 residues. Germline V gene lookup returns CDR1 MNHEY and CDR2 SVGAGI. Trimming removed 7 bases from V and 7 bases from J, with 11 bases in between.

The chain couples TRBV5-1 to TRBJ2-7, with D tentatively TRBD1 (5 bases). Trimming shortened V by 0 bases and J by 3 bases, and 7 bases separated the two germline ends. This CDR3 has 13 amino acids. Per germline, CDR1 SGHRS and CDR2 YFSETQ. CDR3 in DNA: TGCGCCAGCAGCTTGGTTCAGGGCTACGAGCAGTACTTC. Protein sequence: CASSLVQGYEQYF.

J is TRBJ1-1 and V is TRBV4-2; possibly TRBD1 for D (6 bases). CDR3 size: 17 residues. Germline loops: CDR1 LGHNA, CDR2 YNFKEQ. V was shortened by 0 bases and J by 5 bases, with 19 bases between the two germline ends. CDR3 amino acids: CASSQEVSEQGWTEAFF. For the CDR3, the DNA is TGTGCCAGCAGCCAAGAAGTTAGTGAACAGGGTTGGACTGAAGCTTTCTTT.

V usage is TRBV15 and J usage is TRBJ2-7; 7 bases are a match to TRBD1. V lost 0 bases to trimming and J lost 6 bases; unmatched junction nucleotides: 11. The length of the CDR3 is 16 residues. CDR1 and CDR2 (germline): LNHNV, YYDKDF (reference sequence). The CDR3 DNA is TGTGCCACCAGCAGAGAGGGCGGTACAGGGGTGGGCGAGCAGTACTTC. Encoded protein: CATSREGGTGVGEQYF.

This clone appeared a few times. The chain carries TRBV5-1 and TRBJ1-2; a weak D match, TRBD1 (5 bases). The CDR3 consists of 15 residues. Germline V gives CDR1 SGHRS, CDR2 YFSETQ. The V gene lost 2 bases and the J gene lost 6 bases, with 17 bases spanning the gap. As DNA, the CDR3 is TGCGCCAGCAGCTTATTACCTCAGGGCCTGGATGGCTACACCTTC. Translating gives CASSLLPQGLDGYTF.

J is TRBJ2-1 and V is TRBV28; 8 bases fit TRBD2. This CDR3 region has 16 residues. Germline-derived CDR1 and CDR2 are MDHEN and SYDVKM. V gave up 9 bases and J gave up 4 bases; unmatched junction bases: 14. In DNA form, the CDR3 reads TGTGCCAGTGAGTTCGGGGGGGCTGGGACTTACAATGAGCAGTTCTTC. Its translation is CASEFGGAGTYNEQFF.

The chain links TRBV18 to TRBJ1-6; possibly TRBD1 for D (5 bases). Trimming shortened V by 6 bases and J by 7 bases, and 13 bases separated the two germline ends. The CDR3 runs 14 residues. Germline CDR1 KGHSH, CDR2 LQKENI. CDR3 in amino acids: CASSPQGGNSPLHF. DNA for the CDR3: TGTGCCAGCTCCCCCCAGGGAGGAAATTCACCCCTCCACTTT.

This clone turned up a few times. The chain has TRBV5-1 and TRBJ1-6; TRBD1 might be the D (6 bases). Trimming took off 2 bases at V and 10 bases at J, with 10 bases between the two ends. The CDR3 runs 13 residues. CDR1 and CDR2 (germline): SGHRS, YFSETQ. The CDR3 DNA reads TGCGCCAGCAGCTTACAGGGTAGCTCACCCCTCCACTTT. It yields the protein CASSLQGSSPLHF.

The chain combines TRBV10-3 with TRBJ2-7; 8 bases fit TRBD2. Germline-derived CDR1 and CDR2 are ENHRY and SYGVKD. This CDR3 has 14 residues. Trimming took 6 bases from V and 5 from J; bases not matched to a gene: 9. The CDR3 sequence: CAISFGRALDEQYF. In DNA form, the CDR3 reads TGTGCCATCAGCTTCGGGAGGGCCTTGGACGAGCAGTACTTC.

The CDR3 region is CASSPWTGGDRYGYTF. The CDR3 nucleotides read TGTGCCAGCAGCCCTTGGACAGGGGGCGATCGCTATGGCTACACCTTC. V gene TRBV4-2 combines with J gene TRBJ1-2, with 11 positions matching TRBD1. Per germline, CDR1 LGHNA and CDR2 YNFKEQ. The CDR3 is made up of 16 amino acids. J was trimmed by 4 bases and V by 4 bases; bases with no gene match: 8.

V gene TRBV19 combines with J gene TRBJ1-5, with TRBD1 matching over 8 bases. The V gene's germline CDR1 is LNHDA and CDR2 SQIVND (reference sequence). The trim removed 5 bases at V and 6 bases at J, leaving 15 bases unmatched. There are 17 residues in the CDR3. The CDR3 DNA follows: TGTGCCAGTAGTCCAAGCCCGGGACAGGCTGAGGGTCAGCCCCAGCATTTT. It yields the protein CASSPSPGQAEGQPQHF.

This clone was detected a few times. The rearrangement joins TRBV6-6 to TRBJ2-7; 11 positions agree with TRBD2. Trimming cost V 5 bases and J 2 bases; bases outside gene matches: 5. Germline lookup yields CDR1 MNHNY and CDR2 SVGAGI (reference sequence). The CDR3 extends over 15 amino acids. The CDR3 protein is CASSPGTSGTYEQYF. In nucleotides, the CDR3 is TGTGCCAGCAGTCCCGGGACTAGCGGCACCTACGAGCAGTACTTC.

The chain joins TRBV29-1 to TRBJ2-7, with D uncertain. Germline assignment: CDR1 SQVTM and CDR2 ANQGSEA. With 0 bases removed from V and 9 bases from J, the gap between germline ends came to 12 bases. This CDR3 has 12 amino acids. The CDR3 here is CSVEEGSEGQYF. In DNA, the CDR3 is TGCAGCGTTGAAGAGGGCAGTGAAGGGCAGTACTTC.

The chain joins TRBV20-1 to TRBJ2-1; D not resolved. This CDR3 spans 16 amino acids. V lost 6 bases and J 2 bases, leaving 20 bases between the germline ends. Germline loops: CDR1 DFQATT, CDR2 SNEGSKA (reference sequence). In DNA, the CDR3 is TGCAGTGCCAGTTCCCTGTTCGATCTAACCTACAATGAGCAGTTCTTC. It specifies CSASSLFDLTYNEQFF.

The chain carries TRBV10-3 and TRBJ2-1, with 11 nucleotides matching TRBD2. V lost 6 bases to trimming and J lost 5 bases; unmatched junction nucleotides: 9. The germline V gene encodes CDR1 ENHRY and CDR2 SYGVKD. The CDR3 sequence is 16 residues long. CDR3 DNA sequence: TGTGCCATCAGCGATAGCGGGAGGGCCGGGGACAATGAGCAGTTCTTC. Its protein product is CAISDSGRAGDNEQFF.

A single count supports this clone. V is TRBV6-5 and J is TRBJ1-2; D is unclear. Germline V gene lookup returns CDR1 MNHEY and CDR2 SVGAGI. V was clipped by 4 bases and J by 0 bases, with 12 bases between them. The CDR3 loop spans 15 amino acids. The CDR3 coding sequence is TGTGCCAGCAGTTCCCACAGAGAAACTAACTATGGCTACACCTTC. Translating it yields CASSSHRETNYGYTF.